Listed below are T cell receptor beta chains from one sample, sequenced in a study of regulatory T cells in long-lasting Graves disease. MiXCR, applied by TCRdb to the multiplex PCR reads, yields one record per CDR3 protein. The table includes 400,000 to 550,000 distinct CDR3 sequences, 14% to 15% detected once. These data also formed part of another study, on T cells in Graves' hyperthyroidism and ophthalmopathy.

This material consisted of peripheral blood mononuclear cells (PBMCs), taken at new diagnosis, from a patient treated with antithyroid drugs. These receptors all stem from a woman in her 30s with Graves disease. Each CDR3 is given without its conserved first and last residue. Size tells how often a clone was seen (once, few, many) or the class of an expanded clone, and some rows leave it out.

clone_size v_call cdr3_aa
many TRBV3-1 ASSHNTAYGYT
few TRBV5-1 ASSFGSGSWETQY
many TRBV7-9 ASSPPAGLVVSSYEQY
NA TRBV29-1 SVSGQFYGYT
few TRBV6-2/TRBV6-3 ASSYGSGRSEKLF
many TRBV6-1 ASSNLPTGLYGYT
NA TRBV6-1 ASSLDPVKGTQY
many TRBV11-2 ASSLFADTQY
few TRBV6-1 ASLQSNYGYT
few TRBV5-5 ASSRVRADTEAF
NA TRBV20-1 SARWGGYPYEQY
few TRBV2 ASSSLQGVGGNIQY
NA TRBV6-2/TRBV6-3 ASSFPQREGRNGELF
few TRBV9 ASSRDRGGGEQF
NA TRBV29-1 SVEVANTEAF
NA TRBV5-5 ASSLVAGSTDTQY
few TRBV20-1 SGYSGVQETQY
many TRBV5-1 ASSRTAGKDTQY
many TRBV11-3 ASSPWGGQGASEQF
many TRBV28 ASSSQRPNQPQH
many TRBV18 ASSPERLANTGELF
few TRBV27 ASSTALGTQY
few TRBV6-5 ASSYSSGLGINEQF
many TRBV12-3/TRBV12-4 ASRPGQGQETQY
many TRBV2 ASSVRGNSPLH
many TRBV12-3/TRBV12-4 ASSLRRTPEAF
NA TRBV30 AWSPTDRGYGVQY
many TRBV5-1 ASRTLGGRLNTGELF
many TRBV5-1 ASSDPDRGRYNEQF
many TRBV2 ASSVGATLGEQY
few TRBV7-9 ASRGREGSPLH
few TRBV13 ASSPEGADRAGANVLT